This T cell receptor (beta chain) was sequenced for a study of T cell responses to AZD1222 COVID-19 vaccine. Findings of the study overall: Distributed over spike, vaccine-associated CD4 TCRs predominated at 160-218 and 743-854. Repertoire sampling was restricted to post-peak T cell response timepoints. The donors showed a predominance of white British ancestry and of females, with possible underestimation of clonal diversity.

Here immunoSEQ multiplex PCR was the method, and the copy in TCRdb shows in-frame clones only, minus some. The sample has some 150,000 clones; around nine tenths are singletons. As concerns this clone: Antigen unknown.

The CDR3 runs to 14 residues. Trimming removed 2 bases from V and 5 bases from J, with 12 bases in between. Germline V gene data show CDR1 as MGHRA and CDR2 as YSYEKL. Specimen: peripheral blood, collected 28 days after the second AZD1222 dose. The chain joins TRBV4-1 to TRBJ1-1, with D unresolved. The TCR comes from an adult who received the AZD1222 COVID-19 vaccine. CDR3 amino acids: CASSQFSGGTEAFF. In DNA, the CDR3 is TGCGCCAGCAGCCAATTCTCAGGTGGGACTGAAGCTTTCTTT.